The T cell receptor (beta chain) described here comes from a study of patients and donors after allogeneic stem cell transplantation. The CDR3 length is 17 residues. The germline V gene encodes CDR1 SGDLS and CDR2 YYNGEE. V gave up 0 bases and J gave up 1 base; unmatched junction bases: 9. This clonotype has a handful of counts. TCRdb used MiXCR to reprocess the RT-PCR reads, holding one entry per CDR3 protein. The sample lists 920,000 or so distinct CDR3 sequences; approximately 19% were seen once. This clonotype was sampled from a human donor who was either an allogeneic HSCT recipient or a stem cell or donor lymphocyte infusion donor (not recorded which). It is not recorded whose cells these are; they may come from a transplant donor. The sequencing input was blood, either unsorted or a sorted T cell fraction (not recorded which). V usage is TRBV9 and J usage is TRBJ1-2; the match to TRBD1 covers 7 bases. CDR3 in DNA: TGTGCCAGCAGCGTAGACATAGGATGGGACAGTAACTATGGCTACACCTTC. Residues: CASSVDIGWDSNYGYTF.